This TCR beta chain was found in a study of cytomegalovirus exposure and HLA in healthy donors. V trimming: 3 bases; J trimming: 5 bases; junction bases outside the gene matches: 3. The CDR3 loop spans 14 amino acids. Per the germline V gene, CDR1 is LNHNV and CDR2 is YYDKDF (reference sequence). The PCR ran on 60 Vbeta and 13 Jbeta primers. Generated by immunoSEQ multiplex PCR, the TCRdb table keeps only in-frame clones and is missing some. The sample lists 70,000 or so clones, roughly 74% occurring once. Study observations and caveats: The authors listed roughly 150 TCR beta chains as cytomegalovirus-associated. A prior analysis recorded that most TCR beta V segments were productive about 87% or about 30% of the time. One variant, a missense change in DCLRE1C, was linked in a later analysis to TCR beta V- and J-gene trimming.

Remarks on this clone: What it binds is not known.

The V call is TRBV15, the J call TRBJ1-1, with 10 bases that match TRBD1. The sequenced sample consisted of PBMCs. The sequence was obtained from a man in his late teens or twenties in good health and CMV-seropositive. The CDR3 DNA is TGTGCCACCAGCAGGGACAGGGGGAGAACTGAAGCTTTCTTT. Protein sequence: CATSRDRGRTEAFF.